This TCR beta chain was identified during a study of human T cells and chemical hapten exposure. The overall study: Small volume differences among pooled libraries mainly caused per-sample TCR yield variation.

Each cDNA molecule in the library carried unique molecular identifiers. Under the authors' procedure: Counting gave a median of around 89,000 TCRs per sample, with values ranging from about 23,224 to 690,600. TCRdb itself ran the 5' RACE reads through MiXCR, one entry per CDR3 protein. Clone size and V and J calls follow TCRdb, not the original study. The table records about 80,000 distinct CDR3 sequences, roughly 15% of them present only once. The table lists this clonotype with many counts. The antigen remains unidentified. Study-level results: TCRs above 1 in 1000 frequency stayed constant with DPC sensitization.

Blood, whole and unfractionated, served as the source for total RNA extraction. The source of this sequence is a female donor in good health.

The chain's CDR3 is CASSLGQADLNQPQHF. CDR3 DNA sequence: TGTGCCAGCAGCTTAGGACAGGCTGATCTCAATCAGCCCCAGCATTTT. The chain employs TRBV7-8 and TRBJ1-5; the D gene is possibly TRBD1 (6 bases). The V gene's germline CDR1 is SGHVS and CDR2 FQNEAQ. V was cut by 1 base and J by 3 bases, with 13 bases left in between. CDR3 size: 16 residues.